The 17 T cell receptor beta chains below all came from one sample that was sequenced in a study of blood T cell repertoires in COVID-19. The method was immunoSEQ multiplex PCR; TCRdb's version includes in-frame clones alone and lacks a portion of them. The top ten clones hold about 1.1% of a sample with 90,000 to 110,000 clones, 70% to 90% of them seen once. Sequencing was carried out using peripheral blood. These receptors all come from a human donor in a cohort sampled during active COVID-19.

The chain couples TRBV7-8 to TRBJ1-2; possible D gene TRBD1, 5 bases. V dropped 5 bases and J dropped 5 bases, with 15 bases sitting between them. This CDR3 contains 14 residues. From germline, CDR1 is SGHVS and CDR2 FQNEAQ. The CDR3 DNA sequence: TGTGCCAGCAGCCCCCGGAGACAGCCTTATGGCTACACCTTC. Protein product: CASSPRRQPYGYTF.

The chain uses TRBV7-2 and TRBJ2-3; 12 positions match TRBD2. CDR1 and CDR2 (germline): SGHTA, FQGNSA. The length of the CDR3 is 16 residues. Trimming removed 3 bases from V and 3 bases from J; junction bases left unmatched: 4. The CDR3 bases are TGTGCCAGCAGCTTCCTGACTAGCGGGAGAACAGATACGCAGTATTTT. Translating it yields CASSFLTSGRTDTQYF.

This chain uses TRBV9 with TRBJ1-2; TRBD1 might be the D (6 bases). Looked up from germline, CDR1 is SGDLS and CDR2 is YYNGEE. The V end was cut by 0 bases, the J end by 3 bases, with 12 bases between. The CDR3 has 15 residues. The CDR3 bases are TGTGCCAGCAGCGTAGCTTGGGGGCAGGACTATGGCTACACCTTC. This gives the protein CASSVAWGQDYGYTF.

This clone occurred a few times. The chain employs TRBV18 and TRBJ1-3; D is ambiguous. Germline V CDR1 and CDR2: KGHSH, LQKENI. V gave up 5 bases and J gave up 0 bases, with 14 bases separating them. The CDR3 is 16 residues long. The CDR3 nucleotides read TGTGCCAGCTCAAAAGATCCCGTCAGCTCTGGAAACACCATATATTTT. Residues: CASSKDPVSSGNTIYF.

The rearrangement joins TRBV9 to TRBJ2-1; 7 nucleotides line up with TRBD2. Germline CDR1 is SGDLS and CDR2 is YYNGEE. CDR3 length: 16 amino acids. The V and J ends lost 4 bases and 3 bases, in that order; junction bases with no gene match: 10. CDR3 in DNA: TGTGCCAGCAGCCCCCTGGCTAGCGGAAACTACAATGAGCAGTTCTTC. It encodes CASSPLASGNYNEQFF.

V and J are TRBV6-5 and TRBJ1-1, with D maybe TRBD1 (5 bases). The V end lost 5 bases, the J end lost 11 bases, and 18 bases lay between the germline ends. This CDR3 is built from 13 residues. CDR1 is MNHEY and CDR2 is SVGAGI in the germline V gene. CDR3 amino acids: CASSQTNRPRAFF. As DNA, the CDR3 is TGTGCCAGCAGTCAAACCAACAGGCCCAGGGCTTTCTTT.

The chain employs TRBV18 and TRBJ1-6; the match to TRBD1 covers 7 bases. This CDR3 region has 14 residues. CDR1 is KGHSH and CDR2 is LQKENI in the germline V gene. After removal of 5 bases from V and 10 bases from J, the junction contained 8 bases not matched to a gene. This CDR3 reads CASSSRQGASPLHF. DNA for the CDR3: TGTGCCAGCTCATCCCGACAGGGAGCATCACCCCTCCACTTT.

This chain joins TRBV19 and TRBJ1-5; D gene unclear. Trimming pared 7 bases from V and 3 bases from J, leaving 19 bases between. Germline V gene sequence: CDR1 LNHDA, CDR2 SQIVND (reference sequence). This CDR3 comprises 16 residues. The DNA for the CDR3 is TGTGCCAGTACCCCCCAGGCGGGCGGCTACAATCAGCCCCAGCATTTT. Its protein product is CASTPQAGGYNQPQHF.

The chain is built from TRBV6-5 and TRBJ2-1; 10 nucleotides match TRBD1. Germline V gene data show CDR1 as MNHEY and CDR2 as SVGAGI. The V segment lost 11 bases and the J segment 3 bases; nucleotides outside the gene matches: 7. The CDR3 has 14 residues. Here the CDR3 reads CAGSRDRGYNEQFF. In DNA, the CDR3 is TGTGCCGGGTCCCGGGACAGGGGCTACAATGAGCAGTTCTTC.

V is TRBV2 and J is TRBJ2-7, with D possibly being TRBD1 (6 bases). CDR3 size: 16 residues. Trimming took off 3 bases at V and 1 base at J, with 16 bases between the two ends. The V gene's germline CDR1 is SNHLY and CDR2 FYNNEI. CDR3 sequence (DNA): TGTGCCAGCAGTGAGGACAGCGCCTCCGCTTCCTACGAGCAGTACTTC. The encoded protein is CASSEDSASASYEQYF.

The chain carries TRBV3-1 (or the pseudogene TRBV3-2) and TRBJ1-1; 8 bases are shared with TRBD1. Germline CDR1 is LGHDT and CDR2 is YNNKEL (reference sequence). This CDR3 has 15 residues. The J segment lost 4 bases and the V segment lost 0 bases, leaving 4 bases of the junction unmatched. In DNA, the CDR3 is TGTGCCAGCAGCCAAGACCTAACAGGGGGCACTGAAGCTTTCTTT. Amino acid sequence: CASSQDLTGGTEAFF.

This clone has just one count. The chain carries TRBV4-2 and TRBJ1-2; D is ambiguous. V was shortened by 0 bases and J by 6 bases, with 14 bases between the two germline ends. This CDR3 spans 15 amino acids. Germline lookup yields CDR1 LGHNA and CDR2 YNFKEQ. CDR3 sequence: CASSQEVRGGDGYTF. Here the CDR3 DNA reads TGTGCCAGCAGCCAAGAGGTCAGAGGTGGTGATGGCTACACCTTC.

In this sample, this clone turned up once. The chain is built from TRBV7-6 and TRBJ1-6; possibly TRBD1 for D (5 bases). Looked up from germline, CDR1 is SGHVS and CDR2 is FNYEAQ. Deletions cut 5 bases from V and 7 bases from J, with 15 bases between. This CDR3 has 15 amino acids. The CDR3 sequence is CASSLTQWGNSPLHF. CDR3 in DNA: TGTGCCAGCAGCCTCACCCAGTGGGGCAATTCACCCCTCCACTTT.

In this sample, this clone is medium-sized (0.01 to 0.1%). The chain couples TRBV19 to TRBJ2-1; perhaps TRBD2 as D (5 bases). CDR3 length equals 13 residues. V shed 3 bases and J shed 7 bases, with 10 bases lying between them. CDR1 and CDR2 (germline): LNHDA, SQIVND (reference sequence). The chain's CDR3 is CASSMGAYNEQFF. CDR3 DNA sequence: TGTGCCAGTAGTATGGGAGCTTATAATGAGCAGTTCTTC.

This rearrangement joins TRBV4-1 to TRBJ2-1; D remains ambiguous. Trimming removed 0 bases from V and 1 base from J, with 16 bases in between. The CDR3 sequence is 18 residues long. Germline CDR1 MGHRA, CDR2 YSYEKL. The CDR3 DNA follows: TGCGCCAGCAGCCAAGATAGTAGTCGTAGTCGTTCCTACAATGAGCAGTTCTTC. This translates into CASSQDSSRSRSYNEQFF.

The V call is TRBV27, the J call TRBJ2-1, with TRBD1 identical over 9 bases. Germline V gene lookup returns CDR1 MNHEY and CDR2 SMNVEV (reference sequence). The V segment lost 6 bases and the J segment 6 bases; nucleotides outside the gene matches: 9. The CDR3 extends over 15 amino acids. CDR3 sequence (DNA): TGTGCCAGCAGCCGAACCGGGACAGGGATCAATGAGCAGTTCTTC. Translation gives CASSRTGTGINEQFF.

This chain joins TRBV4-1 and TRBJ1-1; TRBD1 matches 7 bases. Germline assignment: CDR1 MGHRA and CDR2 YSYEKL. The CDR3 sequence is 18 residues long. V gave up 0 bases and J gave up 4 bases; unmatched junction bases: 14. The DNA of the CDR3 is TGCGCCAGCAGCCAAGATCGAAGGGGGCCTCTACGGGCCACTGAAGCTTTCTTT. Translated: CASSQDRRGPLRATEAFF.